This T cell receptor (beta chain) was retrieved from a study of graft-versus-host responses after intestinal transplantation. General study findings and limits: Marrow from the recipient contained GvH clones, some of which had appeared first in ileum or blood. An association linked early post-transplant HvG declines with peak circulating GvH clone levels.

A remark on this clone: Its antigen remains unidentified.

The CDR3 runs 11 residues. Germline CDR1 is MNHNS and CDR2 is SASEGT. Trimming left V 8 bases short and J 12 bases short, with 17 bases between. Method: immunoSEQ multiplex PCR; TCRdb's copy keeps in-frame clones and lacks some. The sample has some 90,000 clones; approximately 92% are singletons. The rearrangement links TRBV6-1 to TRBJ2-7; possible D gene TRBD2, 7 bases. Specimen: unstimulated CD8+ T cells sorted from spleen or lymph node cells, collected before intestinal transplant. The clonotype was recovered from a human donor who received an intestinal transplant. CDR3 region: CASSHPGGTYF. CDR3 coding DNA: TGTGCCAGCTCCCACCCGGGGGGCACGTACTTC.